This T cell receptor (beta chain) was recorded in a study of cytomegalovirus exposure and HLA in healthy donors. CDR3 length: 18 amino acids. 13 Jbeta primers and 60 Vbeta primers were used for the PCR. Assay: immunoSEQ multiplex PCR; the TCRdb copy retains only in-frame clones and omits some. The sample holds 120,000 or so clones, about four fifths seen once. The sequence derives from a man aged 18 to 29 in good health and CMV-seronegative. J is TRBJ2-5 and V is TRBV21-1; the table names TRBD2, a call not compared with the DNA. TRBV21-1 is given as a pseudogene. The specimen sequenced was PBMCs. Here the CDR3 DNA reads TGTGCCAGCAGCAAAGTTGACGGGGGGCAATTCTTTGGAGAGACCCAGTACTTC. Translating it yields CASSKVDGGQFFGETQYF.